Shown below are 20 T cell receptor beta chains from a single sample sequenced in a study of blood T cell repertoires in COVID-19. Produced via immunoSEQ multiplex PCR; TCRdb's table is partial and in-frame only. This sample yields approximately 250,000 clones, of which about 88% are seen a single time; 3.6% belongs to the top ten. What was sequenced was peripheral blood. The receptor set was obtained from a man aged 18-30 years with active or convalescent COVID-19.

This clone was counted a single time. The chain combines TRBV5-8 with TRBJ1-6; 7 bases line up with TRBD1. V was pared by 4 bases and J by 4 bases, with 5 bases of the junction left unmatched. Germline V CDR1 and CDR2: SGHTS, YDEGEE. The CDR3 extends over 15 amino acids. The CDR3 region is CASSLMGQYNSPLHF. The DNA of the CDR3 is TGTGCCAGCAGCCTCATGGGACAGTATAATTCACCCCTCCACTTT.

This clone was observed a single time. J is TRBJ1-1 and V is TRBV2; maybe TRBD1 (5 bases). There are 11 residues in the CDR3. V lost 8 bases and J lost 6, with 10 bases in between. Germline CDR1 SNHLY, CDR2 FYNNEI. The CDR3 is CASFGGAEAFF. The CDR3, as DNA: TGTGCCAGCTTCGGGGGGGCTGAAGCTTTCTTT.

This clone has only one observation. V and J are TRBV25-1 and TRBJ2-1; perhaps TRBD1 as D (6 bases). There are 12 residues in the CDR3. V shed 2 bases and J shed 15 bases, with 14 bases lying between them. Germline assignment: CDR1 MGHDK and CDR2 SYGVNS. CDR3 DNA sequence: TGTGCCAGCAGTGAACCTACAGGGATTCGGTTCTTC. It yields the protein CASSEPTGIRFF.

The chain carries TRBV28 and TRBJ2-1; 8 bases are a match to TRBD1. With 7 bases clipped from V and 4 bases from J, the junction kept 6 bases outside the gene matches. This CDR3 has 14 amino acids. Germline-derived CDR1 and CDR2 are MDHEN and SYDVKM. In DNA, the CDR3 is TGTGCCAGCAACGTGGGGGACAGGTACAATGAGCAGTTCTTC. Protein: CASNVGDRYNEQFF.

Here the CDR3 reads CASTTTGGAGNEQYF. The CDR3 DNA reads TGTGCCAGTACCACAACCGGGGGGGCCGGGAACGAGCAGTACTTC. The rearrangement links TRBV19 to TRBJ2-7; 8 bases match TRBD2. Germline CDR1 and CDR2: LNHDA and SQIVND (reference sequence). This CDR3 region has 15 residues. V was clipped by 7 bases and J by 5 bases; unmatched bases: 13.

This chain links TRBV6-5 with TRBJ1-2, with unresolved D. This CDR3 spans 14 amino acids. V shed 6 bases and J shed 3 bases, with 14 bases lying between them. The V gene's germline CDR1 is MNHEY and CDR2 SVGAGI. The CDR3: CASSGVGLDYGYTF. For the CDR3, the DNA is TGTGCCAGCAGCGGAGTAGGTTTGGACTATGGCTACACCTTC.

V usage is TRBV6-4 and J usage is TRBJ1-6; D not resolved. CDR1 is MRHNA and CDR2 is SNTAGT in the germline V gene. CDR3 size: 17 residues. V dropped 2 bases and J dropped 6 bases, with 17 bases sitting between them. CDR3 in amino acids: CASSDSGRRDFNSPLHF. The CDR3 DNA reads TGTGCCAGCAGTGACAGCGGTCGGAGAGACTTTAATTCACCCCTCCACTTT.

V usage is TRBV24-1 and J usage is TRBJ2-1; the match to TRBD2 covers 11 bases. The CDR3 sequence is 16 residues long. The ends lost 0 bases at V and 7 bases at J; junction bases unmatched: 4. The germline V gene encodes CDR1 KGHDR and CDR2 SFDVKD. The CDR3 DNA sequence: TGTGCCACCAGTGATTTGGGACTAGCGGGTCGAAATGAGCAGTTCTTC. Its translation: CATSDLGLAGRNEQFF.

This chain connects TRBV6-1 to TRBJ1-4; D is unclear. The germline V and J ends were trimmed by 7 bases and 8 bases, with 17 bases remaining between them. This CDR3 contains 14 residues. CDR1 is MNHNS and CDR2 is SASEGT in the germline V gene. For the CDR3, the DNA is TGTGCCAGCACTCTAGGCGCAAATTTAGAAAAACTGTTTTTT. Translating gives CASTLGANLEKLFF.

This clone is a singleton in its sample. The rearrangement uses TRBV11-2 and TRBJ2-3; 9 nucleotides agree with TRBD2. Trimming cost V 4 bases and J 4 bases; bases outside gene matches: 6. CDR3 length: 15 amino acids. The germline V gene has CDR1 SGHAT and CDR2 FQNNGV. The CDR3 sequence is CASSWGGRASDTQYF. Here the CDR3 DNA reads TGTGCCAGCAGCTGGGGCGGGAGGGCTTCAGATACGCAGTATTTT.

The chain combines TRBV11-1 with TRBJ2-7; 13 nucleotides align to TRBD2. This CDR3 has 14 residues. Trimming at V came to 3 bases and at J to 8 bases, leaving 4 bases not matched to a gene. Germline V gene data show CDR1 as SGHAT and CDR2 as FQDESV (reference sequence). The CDR3 bases are TGTGCCAGCAGCTTGTCCGGGACTAGCGGGAAGCAGTACTTC. This sequence encodes CASSLSGTSGKQYF.

The chain recombines TRBV12-3 or TRBV12-4 with TRBJ2-7, with 8 bases fitting TRBD1. Trimming cost V 10 bases and J 5 bases; bases outside gene matches: 10. The CDR3 sequence is 13 residues long. The CDR3 DNA follows: TGTGCCACCTCCGGGACAGGTTACCACGAGCAGTACTTC. It is translated as CATSGTGYHEQYF.

J is TRBJ2-7 and V is TRBV18; TRBD2 might be the D (6 bases). This CDR3 spans 13 amino acids. V lost 3 bases, J lost 5 bases, and 11 bases lay in between. Germline V lookup: CDR1 KGHSH, CDR2 LQKENI. CDR3 region: CASSPPGDHEQYF. In nucleotides, the CDR3 is TGTGCCAGCTCACCCCCGGGGGACCACGAGCAGTACTTC.

The gene calls are TRBV3-1 (or the pseudogene TRBV3-2) and TRBJ2-4; D not resolved. The CDR3 length is 15 residues. Germline-derived CDR1 and CDR2 are LGHDT and YNNKEL (reference sequence). V was pared by 0 bases and J by 0 bases, with 6 bases between. In nucleotides, the CDR3 is TGTGCCAGCAGCCAAGATATCGTAGCCAAAAACATTCAGTACTTC. Residues: CASSQDIVAKNIQYF.

This clone was found once. This rearrangement joins TRBV7-3 to TRBJ2-5; TRBD1 might be the D (5 bases). The CDR3 has 14 residues. With 5 bases removed from V and 5 bases from J, the gap between germline ends came to 15 bases. From germline, CDR1 is SGHTA and CDR2 FQGTGA. CDR3 nucleotides: TGTGCCAGCAGCCCAGGGTCTGAAGAGGAGACCCAGTACTTC. Its translation: CASSPGSEEETQYF.

The rearrangement links TRBV19 to TRBJ2-2, with TRBD2 as a possible D gene (6 bases). CDR1 is LNHDA and CDR2 is SQIVND in the germline V gene (reference sequence). V was cut by 3 bases and J by 4 bases, with 9 bases left in between. This CDR3 has 14 residues. The CDR3 reads CASSIGGSTGELFF. Here the CDR3 DNA reads TGTGCCAGTAGTATCGGGGGATCCACCGGGGAGCTGTTTTTT.

The V and J genes are TRBV5-4 and TRBJ2-7; 7 nucleotides align to TRBD1. Germline loops: CDR1 SGHNT, CDR2 YYREEE (reference sequence). The ends lost 4 bases at V and 11 bases at J; junction bases unmatched: 12. The CDR3 extends over 13 amino acids. This chain's CDR3 is CASSPSEGASKYF. DNA of the CDR3: TGTGCCAGCAGCCCAAGCGAGGGGGCGTCTAAGTACTTC.

CDR3 coding DNA: TGTGCCAGCAACCCCAGATCGGGGGGCCGGGAGACCCAGTACTTC. It codes for CASNPRSGGRETQYF. The chain recombines TRBV2 with TRBJ2-5; TRBD2 is a possible D gene (7 bases). The CDR3 has 15 amino acids. The germline V gene has CDR1 SNHLY and CDR2 FYNNEI. V was clipped by 7 bases and J by 5 bases, with 20 bases between them. Looking up the rest from reference TRBV2 and TRBJ2-5 gives the full variable domain: EPEVTQTPSHQVTQMGQEVILRCVPISNHLYFYWYRQILGQKVEFLVSFYNNEISEKSEIFDDQFSVERPDGSNFTLKIRSTKLEDSAMYFCASNPRSGGRETQYFGPGTRLLVL.

This clone was recorded only once. J is TRBJ2-3 and V is TRBV5-1, with D perhaps matching TRBD2 (6 bases). V lost 5 bases and J lost 0, with 16 bases in between. Germline CDR1 is SGHRS and CDR2 is YFSETQ. This CDR3 has 16 amino acids. CDR3 residues: CASSPYSGASTDTQYF. The CDR3, as DNA: TGCGCCAGCAGTCCATATAGCGGAGCTAGCACAGATACGCAGTATTTT.

This clone was picked up one time. The CDR3 loop is CASGLVSGTKNIQYF. CDR3 DNA sequence: TGTGCTAGTGGTTTGGTATCAGGGACCAAAAACATTCAGTACTTC. This chain uses TRBV12-5 with TRBJ2-4, with a possible D match to TRBD1 (5 bases). The V and J ends lost 0 bases and 2 bases respectively, with 8 bases between them. The CDR3 loop spans 15 amino acids. CDR1 and CDR2 from the germline V gene are LGHNT and FRNRAP.